This T cell receptor (beta chain) was sequenced for a study of blood T cell repertoires in COVID-19. The authors' processing: Amplified reference gene primers provided the basis for estimating nucleated cell counts. The data were produced by immunoSEQ multiplex PCR, yet TCRdb's version contains in-frame clones alone and is incomplete. That table gives V, J and clone size, and the DNA gave D and trimming. The sample holds 120,000 to 150,000 clones, 70% to 90% seen once. The ends lost 5 bases at V and 6 bases at J; junction bases unmatched: 4. The CDR3 is made up of 15 amino acids. Germline CDR1 is SEHNR and CDR2 is FQNEAQ (reference sequence). This clone turned up a few times. Participant ages covered about 18 to 100 years across around 25 US areas. Researchers sorted participants into cohorts using their self-reported clinical history.

The chain has TRBV7-9 and TRBJ2-2, with TRBD2 matching over 12 bases. The sequenced sample was PBMCs or T cells enriched from blood (not recorded which). The TCR sequence derives from a woman aged 45-60 years with acute COVID-19. The CDR3 DNA reads TGTGCCAGCAGCCCGACTAGCGGGAGTCCCGGGGAGCTGTTTTTT. Translated, it gives CASSPTSGSPGELFF.